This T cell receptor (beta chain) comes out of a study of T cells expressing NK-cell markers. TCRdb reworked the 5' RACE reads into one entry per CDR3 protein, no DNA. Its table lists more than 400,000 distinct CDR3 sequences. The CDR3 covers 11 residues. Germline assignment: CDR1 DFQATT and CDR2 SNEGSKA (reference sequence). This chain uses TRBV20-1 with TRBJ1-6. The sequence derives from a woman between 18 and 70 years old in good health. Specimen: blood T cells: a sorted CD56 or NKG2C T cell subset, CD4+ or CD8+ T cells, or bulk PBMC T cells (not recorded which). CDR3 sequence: CSASLGSPLHF.